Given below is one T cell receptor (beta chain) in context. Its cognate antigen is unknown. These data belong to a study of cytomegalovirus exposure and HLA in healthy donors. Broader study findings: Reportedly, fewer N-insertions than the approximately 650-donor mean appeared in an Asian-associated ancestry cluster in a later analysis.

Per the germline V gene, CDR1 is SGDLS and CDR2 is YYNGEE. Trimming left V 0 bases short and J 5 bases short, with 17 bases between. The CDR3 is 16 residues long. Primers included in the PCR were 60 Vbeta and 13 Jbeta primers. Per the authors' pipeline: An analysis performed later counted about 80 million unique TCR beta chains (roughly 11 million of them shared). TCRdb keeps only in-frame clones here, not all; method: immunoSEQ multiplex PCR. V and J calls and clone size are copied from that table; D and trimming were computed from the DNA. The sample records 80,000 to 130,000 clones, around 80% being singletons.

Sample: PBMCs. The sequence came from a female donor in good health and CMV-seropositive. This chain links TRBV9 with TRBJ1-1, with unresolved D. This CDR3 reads CASSVGLLEFGTEAFF. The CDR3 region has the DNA TGTGCCAGCAGCGTAGGTCTGTTGGAGTTCGGGACTGAAGCTTTCTTT.